This T cell receptor (beta chain) was sequenced for a study of TIL therapy for anti-PD-1-resistant metastatic lung cancer. Study as a whole: Median tumor PD-L1 proportion score was roughly 5.9%.

V lost 6 bases and J 2 bases, leaving 11 bases between the germline ends. This CDR3 comprises 13 residues. Looked up from germline, CDR1 is MNHEY and CDR2 is SMNVEV (reference sequence). Sequencing used immunoSEQ v3. TCRdb's table, derived via immunoSEQ multiplex PCR, lists solely in-frame clones and lacks some. Among about 46,000 clones listed, approximately 86% were seen once. Time point noted: pre-treatment sample, taken before nivolumab and TIL therapy. Patients were adults with stage 4 NSCLC. The TCR originated in a person between 25 and 79 years old with non-small cell lung cancer. The chain employs TRBV27 and TRBJ2-7, with a tentative D call TRBD2 (6 bases). This specimen consisted of blood, obtained at baseline. The DNA for the CDR3 is TGTGCCAGCAGCCTAGGGACTGCCTACGAGCAGTACTTC. This gives the protein CASSLGTAYEQYF.